The 27 T cell receptor beta chains below all came from one sample that was sequenced in a study of CD8+ T cells in alopecia areata. Reverse transcribed after extraction, RNA yielded cDNA as the sequencing template. The repertoire was sequenced with immunoSEQ multiplex PCR; TCRdb's copy has only in-frame clones and lacks some. The sample has about 69,000 clones; 50% to 75% are singletons. Sample: CD8+ T cells sorted from blood, taken at week 0. The receptor source for this set is a human donor with alopecia areata.

This CDR3 reads CAWSVDGYEQYF. CDR3 DNA sequence: TGTGCCTGGAGTGTGGACGGATACGAGCAGTACTTC. The chain couples TRBV30 to TRBJ2-7; unclear D gene. CDR1 GTSNPN and CDR2 SVGIG come from the germline V gene (reference sequence). V was clipped by 0 bases and J by 4 bases, with 7 bases between them. The CDR3 loop spans 12 amino acids.

The chain combines TRBV7-8 with TRBJ2-7, with D unclear. Trimming stripped 0 bases from V and 3 bases from J, with 15 bases between. The CDR3 has 16 residues. The germline V gene encodes CDR1 SGHVS and CDR2 FQNEAQ. The CDR3 nucleotides are TGTGCCAGCAGCTTAGCGGTAACAGCCTCAGTCTACGAGCAGTACTTC. This encodes CASSLAVTASVYEQYF.

This chain links TRBV29-1 with TRBJ2-2; TRBD1 matches at 8 bases. Trimming removed 4 bases from V and 1 base from J; junction bases left unmatched: 5. Germline CDR1 is SQVTM and CDR2 is ANQGSEA. The CDR3 extends over 15 amino acids. The CDR3 bases are TGCAGCGTTGCCCGGACAGGGTTGAACACCGGGGAGCTGTTTTTT. It specifies CSVARTGLNTGELFF.

The chain is built from TRBV5-1 and TRBJ1-4; no definite D call. Trimming left V 4 bases short and J 4 bases short, with 2 bases between. The CDR3 totals 11 residues. Germline V gene data show CDR1 as SGHRS and CDR2 as YFSETQ. This CDR3 is CASSDNEKLFF. The CDR3 DNA is TGCGCCAGCAGCGATAATGAAAAACTGTTTTTT.

This clone showed up just a few times. This rearrangement joins TRBV6-5 to TRBJ1-6, with TRBD1 matching 8 bases. Germline CDR1 is MNHEY and CDR2 is SVGAGI. CDR3 length: 14 amino acids. V lost 8 bases to trimming and J lost 7 bases; unmatched junction nucleotides: 7. CDR3 nucleotides: TGTGCCAGCGGGGCAGGGGGCGTCAATTCACCCCTCCACTTT. Translated, it gives CASGAGGVNSPLHF.

The CDR3 DNA reads TGCGCCAGCAGCCAAGATGTGGACACAGATACGCAGTATTTT. Translating gives CASSQDVDTDTQYF. The rearrangement joins TRBV4-3 to TRBJ2-3; D call uncertain. The CDR3 runs to 14 residues. Germline V CDR1 and CDR2: LGHNA, YSLEER. The V end was cut by 0 bases, the J end by 2 bases, with 6 bases between.

The table lists this clone with a few counts. The chain carries TRBV4-1 and TRBJ2-7, with 8 positions matching TRBD1. The CDR3 totals 14 residues. The germline CDR1 and CDR2 sequences are MGHRA and YSYEKL. V shed 1 base and J 4 bases; nucleotides not matched to a gene: 3. CDR3 in amino acids: CASSQVQGEYEQYF. CDR3 DNA sequence: TGCGCCAGCAGCCAAGTACAGGGGGAGTACGAGCAGTACTTC.

V is TRBV2 and J is TRBJ1-1; tentatively, D is TRBD1 (5 bases). Deletions cut 4 bases from V and 5 bases from J, with 14 bases between. The germline CDR1 and CDR2 sequences are SNHLY and FYNNEI. The CDR3 covers 14 residues. CDR3 DNA sequence: TGTGCCAGCAGTGGAACCCTCGGGGGGACTGAAGCTTTCTTT. Translating gives CASSGTLGGTEAFF.

V is TRBV15 and J is TRBJ2-2; no definite D call. The CDR3 has 14 amino acids. Germline V gene sequence: CDR1 LNHNV, CDR2 YYDKDF (reference sequence). V lost 1 base and J 7 bases, leaving 10 bases between the germline ends. The chain's CDR3 is CATSRVSAVGELFF. The CDR3, as DNA: TGTGCCACCAGCAGAGTGTCGGCGGTCGGGGAGCTGTTTTTT.

This chain joins TRBV30 and TRBJ1-5; D is ambiguous. Per the germline V gene, CDR1 is GTSNPN and CDR2 is SVGIG (reference sequence). The CDR3 is made up of 14 amino acids. Trimming left V 3 bases short and J 4 bases short, with 13 bases between. CDR3 DNA: TGTGCCTGGAGCGAGGGAGTGGGGAATCAGCCCCAGCATTTT. Translating gives CAWSEGVGNQPQHF.

The count of this clone is one. The chain combines TRBV4-1 with TRBJ2-5; 7 nucleotides match TRBD2. Germline-derived CDR1 and CDR2 are MGHRA and YSYEKL. V shed 0 bases, J shed 3 bases, and the junction held 7 bases outside the gene matches. This CDR3 has 16 residues. This CDR3 reads CASSQDLSLAEETQYF. CDR3 in DNA: TGCGCCAGCAGCCAAGATCTAAGCCTAGCGGAAGAGACCCAGTACTTC.

This clone was seen a few times. This rearrangement joins TRBV5-1 to TRBJ1-2; 7 bases map to TRBD1. The CDR3 extends over 15 amino acids. The ends lost 2 bases at V and 5 bases at J; junction bases unmatched: 9. Germline loops: CDR1 SGHRS, CDR2 YFSETQ. The CDR3 nucleotides read TGCGCCAGCAGCTTCTCACGACAGGGCATATATGGCTACACCTTC. Its protein product is CASSFSRQGIYGYTF.

This chain links TRBV5-4 with TRBJ2-5; D remains unclear. V was cut by 1 base and J by 1 base, with 11 bases left in between. CDR1 is SGHNT and CDR2 is YYREEE in the germline V gene (reference sequence). The CDR3 runs to 15 residues. CDR3 amino acids: CASSLTPGIQETQYF. In DNA, the CDR3 is TGTGCCAGCAGCTTGACTCCTGGGATCCAAGAGACCCAGTACTTC.

V gene TRBV15 combines with J gene TRBJ2-7; D call uncertain. Germline values: CDR1 LNHNV, CDR2 YYDKDF (reference sequence). V shed 0 bases and J shed 3 bases, with 15 bases lying between them. The length of the CDR3 is 16 residues. The CDR3 coding sequence is TGTGCCACCAGCAGAGATTTCGCCCAGAGTTTCTACGAGCAGTACTTC. This codes for CATSRDFAQSFYEQYF.

The gene calls are TRBV29-1 and TRBJ1-1; D remains unclear. The CDR3 runs 12 residues. Trimming stripped 4 bases from V and 5 bases from J, with 11 bases between. Germline assignment: CDR1 SQVTM and CDR2 ANQGSEA. CDR3 sequence (DNA): TGCAGCGTTGGGGGAGTACGGACTGAAGCTTTCTTT. It specifies CSVGGVRTEAFF.

There are a few counts of this clone. This chain joins TRBV4-1 and TRBJ2-7; 14 bases line up with TRBD2. The CDR3 runs to 15 residues. Germline V CDR1 and CDR2: MGHRA, YSYEKL. Trimming removed 1 base from V and 5 bases from J; junction bases left unmatched: 1. CDR3 sequence reads: CASSQVGLAGDEQYF. Written as DNA, the CDR3 is TGCGCCAGCAGCCAAGTGGGACTAGCGGGGGACGAGCAGTACTTC.

The chain is built from TRBV7-8 and TRBJ2-3; D possibly uses TRBD1 or TRBD2 (7 bases each). This CDR3 region has 15 residues. Germline V gene sequence: CDR1 SGHVS, CDR2 FQNEAQ. The V and J ends lost 6 bases and 6 bases respectively, with 19 bases between them. CDR3 DNA sequence: TGTGCCAGCAGGAGATCAGCGGGACAGAGGGATACGCAGTATTTT. Encoded protein: CASRRSAGQRDTQYF.

The chain has TRBV29-1 and TRBJ1-2; no clear D gene. V was pared by 6 bases and J by 8 bases, with 19 bases between. CDR1 is SQVTM and CDR2 is ANQGSEA in the germline V gene. This CDR3 region has 13 residues. The CDR3 bases are TGCAGCGTACGGACTCTTGCTGGGTACGGCTACACCTTC. Translating gives CSVRTLAGYGYTF.

The sample holds one count of this clone. The chain joins TRBV6-5 to TRBJ1-1, with D perhaps matching TRBD1 (6 bases). Germline V gene sequence: CDR1 MNHEY, CDR2 SVGAGI. The CDR3 extends over 16 amino acids. Trimming cost V 4 bases and J 0 bases, with 15 bases left between them. The CDR3, as DNA: TGTGCCAGCAGTTTGGATGAGACAGGCTTGAACACTGAAGCTTTCTTT. Translated: CASSLDETGLNTEAFF.

CDR3 region: CASSLSLAGGPSEQFF. Here the CDR3 DNA reads TGTGCCAGCAGTTTGTCGCTAGCGGGGGGGCCAAGTGAGCAGTTCTTC. This chain joins TRBV6-5 and TRBJ2-1; 12 bases map to TRBD2. This CDR3 is built from 16 residues. CDR1 and CDR2 (germline): MNHEY, SVGAGI. Trimming at V came to 4 bases and at J to 9 bases, leaving 10 bases not matched to a gene.

The chain combines TRBV9 with TRBJ1-1; possible D gene TRBD1, 5 bases. Trimming removed 3 bases at V and 10 bases at J, with 16 bases between. CDR3 size: 13 residues. Germline V gene data show CDR1 as SGDLS and CDR2 as YYNGEE. The CDR3: CASSAGTQEGAFF. Here the CDR3 DNA reads TGTGCCAGCAGCGCCGGGACCCAGGAGGGAGCTTTCTTT.

This chain connects TRBV9 to TRBJ2-3; D ambiguous. The CDR3 covers 14 residues. Germline V lookup: CDR1 SGDLS, CDR2 YYNGEE. Between the trimmed V and J ends, which lost 5 bases and 1 base, there was a span of 11 bases. CDR3 loop: CASSEWSGTDTQYF. CDR3 coding DNA: TGTGCCAGCAGTGAGTGGTCTGGCACAGATACGCAGTATTTT.

The chain recombines TRBV27 with TRBJ1-2, with D tentatively TRBD1 (5 bases). Germline V gives CDR1 MNHEY, CDR2 SMNVEV (reference sequence). This CDR3 spans 15 amino acids. Trimming removed 0 bases from V and 5 bases from J, with 13 bases in between. The CDR3 region is CASSLSIQGGYGYTF. The CDR3 region has the DNA TGTGCCAGCAGTTTATCGATTCAGGGAGGATATGGCTACACCTTC.

The chain recombines TRBV9 with TRBJ1-5, with unresolved D. Trimming cost V 3 bases and J 3 bases, with 13 bases left between them. Looked up from germline, CDR1 is SGDLS and CDR2 is YYNGEE. This CDR3 has 15 residues. CDR3 coding DNA: TGTGCCAGCAGCGGAGGACCGTCTCACAATCAGCCCCAGCATTTT. The encoded protein is CASSGGPSHNQPQHF.

This clone was counted between two and nine times. The chain recombines TRBV28 with TRBJ2-1, with TRBD2 matching over 14 bases. V gave up 6 bases and J gave up 15 bases; unmatched junction bases: 10. The CDR3 consists of 14 residues. Germline CDR1 MDHEN, CDR2 SYDVKM. In DNA form, the CDR3 reads TGTGCCAGCAGCCCCTCCGGGACTAGCGGGAGAGGGTTCTTC. It is translated as CASSPSGTSGRGFF.

The chain is built from TRBV10-3 and TRBJ2-2; 7 nucleotides agree with TRBD1. Germline values: CDR1 ENHRY, CDR2 SYGVKD. V was pared by 3 bases and J by 4 bases, with 8 bases of the junction left unmatched. The CDR3 covers 16 residues. The CDR3 DNA is TGTGCCATCAGTGATCCCGGGACAGAAGCCACCGGGGAGCTGTTTTTT. Translation gives CAISDPGTEATGELFF.

This chain connects TRBV9 to TRBJ1-1, with D possibly TRBD1 on 5 matching bases. CDR1 is SGDLS, CDR2 YYNGEE, per germline. V was pared by 4 bases and J by 0 bases, with 13 bases between. CDR3 size: 15 residues. This CDR3 reads CASSPRDGLNTEAFF. In DNA, the CDR3 is TGTGCCAGCAGCCCCAGGGACGGGCTGAACACTGAAGCTTTCTTT.